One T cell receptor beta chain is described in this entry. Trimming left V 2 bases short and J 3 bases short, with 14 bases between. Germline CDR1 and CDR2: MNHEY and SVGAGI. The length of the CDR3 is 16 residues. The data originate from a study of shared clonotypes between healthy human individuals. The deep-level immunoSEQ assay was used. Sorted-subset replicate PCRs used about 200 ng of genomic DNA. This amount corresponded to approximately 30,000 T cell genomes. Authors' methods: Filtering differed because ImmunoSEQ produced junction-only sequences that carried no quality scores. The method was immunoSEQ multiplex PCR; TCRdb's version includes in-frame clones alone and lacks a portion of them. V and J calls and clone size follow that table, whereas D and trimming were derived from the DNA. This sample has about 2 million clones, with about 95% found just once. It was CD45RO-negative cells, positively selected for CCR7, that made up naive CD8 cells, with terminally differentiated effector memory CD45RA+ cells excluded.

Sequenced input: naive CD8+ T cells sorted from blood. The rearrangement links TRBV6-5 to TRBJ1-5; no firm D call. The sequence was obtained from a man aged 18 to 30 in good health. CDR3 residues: CASSYTGGGYNQPQHF. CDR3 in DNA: TGTGCCAGCAGTTACACCGGAGGCGGGTACAATCAGCCCCAGCATTTT.